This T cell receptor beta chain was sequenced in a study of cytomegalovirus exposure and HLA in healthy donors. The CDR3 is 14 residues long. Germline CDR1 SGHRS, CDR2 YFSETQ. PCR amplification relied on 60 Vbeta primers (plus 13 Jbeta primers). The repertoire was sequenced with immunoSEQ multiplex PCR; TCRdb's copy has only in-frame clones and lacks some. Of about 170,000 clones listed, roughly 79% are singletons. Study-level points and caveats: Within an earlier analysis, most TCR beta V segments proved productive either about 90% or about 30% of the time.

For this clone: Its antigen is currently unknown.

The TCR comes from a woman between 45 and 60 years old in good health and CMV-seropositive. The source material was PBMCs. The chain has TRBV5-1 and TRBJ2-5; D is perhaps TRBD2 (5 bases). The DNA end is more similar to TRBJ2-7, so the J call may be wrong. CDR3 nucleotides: TGCGCCAGCAGCCAAGGACGGGGAGCCTACGAGCAGTACTTC. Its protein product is CASSQGRGAYEQYF.